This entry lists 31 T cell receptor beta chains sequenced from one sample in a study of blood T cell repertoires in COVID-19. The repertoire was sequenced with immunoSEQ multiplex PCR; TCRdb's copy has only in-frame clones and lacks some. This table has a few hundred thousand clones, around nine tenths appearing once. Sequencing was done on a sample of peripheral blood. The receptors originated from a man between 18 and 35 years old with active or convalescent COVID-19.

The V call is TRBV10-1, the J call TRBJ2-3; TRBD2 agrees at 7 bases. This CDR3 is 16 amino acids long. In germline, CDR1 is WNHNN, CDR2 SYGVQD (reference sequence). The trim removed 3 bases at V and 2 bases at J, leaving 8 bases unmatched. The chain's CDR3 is CASSDRGGGPTDTQYF. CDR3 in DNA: TGCGCCAGCAGTGATCGGGGCGGGGGACCCACAGATACGCAGTATTTT.

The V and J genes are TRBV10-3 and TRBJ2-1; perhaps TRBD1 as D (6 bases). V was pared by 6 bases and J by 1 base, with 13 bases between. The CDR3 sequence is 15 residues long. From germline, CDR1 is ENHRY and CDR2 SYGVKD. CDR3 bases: TGTGCCATCAGGTCACAGGGTACATCCTACAATGAGCAGTTCTTC. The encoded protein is CAIRSQGTSYNEQFF.

Here the CDR3 reads CASSKSRDTNTEAFF. CDR3 bases: TGTGCCAGTAGTAAGTCCAGGGACACTAACACTGAAGCTTTCTTT. V and J are TRBV19 and TRBJ1-1; weak D call: TRBD1 (6 bases). The CDR3 runs to 15 residues. Trimming cost V 4 bases and J 2 bases, with 14 bases left between them. From germline, CDR1 is LNHDA and CDR2 SQIVND (reference sequence).

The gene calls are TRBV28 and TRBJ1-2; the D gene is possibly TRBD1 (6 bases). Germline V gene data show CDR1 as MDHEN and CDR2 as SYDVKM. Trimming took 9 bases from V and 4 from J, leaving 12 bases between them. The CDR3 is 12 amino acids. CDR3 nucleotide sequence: TGTGCCAGTCGGACAGCAACCTATGGCTACACCTTC. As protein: CASRTATYGYTF.

CDR3 sequence (DNA): TGCGCCAGCAGCTTGGTCGTCACGACAGGGTTGATGGCAAGTGAGCAGTTCTTC. It encodes CASSLVVTTGLMASEQFF. This chain links TRBV5-1 with TRBJ2-1, with 7 nucleotides matching TRBD1. Germline CDR1 SGHRS, CDR2 YFSETQ. Trimming removed 0 bases from V and 9 bases from J; junction bases left unmatched: 18. The CDR3 is made up of 18 amino acids.

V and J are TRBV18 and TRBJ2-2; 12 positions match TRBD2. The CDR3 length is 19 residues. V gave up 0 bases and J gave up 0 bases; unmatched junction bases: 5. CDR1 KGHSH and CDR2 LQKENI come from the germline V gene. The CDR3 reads CASSPPRLAGGPNTGELFF. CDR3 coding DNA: TGTGCCAGCTCACCACCGAGGCTAGCGGGAGGGCCGAACACCGGGGAGCTGTTTTTT.

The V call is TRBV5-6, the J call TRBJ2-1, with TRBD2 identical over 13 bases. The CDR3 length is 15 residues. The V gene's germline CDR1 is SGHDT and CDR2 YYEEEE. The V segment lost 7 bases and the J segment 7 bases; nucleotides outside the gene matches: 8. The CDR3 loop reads CASRLTSGRRNEQFF. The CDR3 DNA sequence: TGTGCCAGCCGGTTGACTAGCGGGAGGAGGAATGAGCAGTTCTTC.

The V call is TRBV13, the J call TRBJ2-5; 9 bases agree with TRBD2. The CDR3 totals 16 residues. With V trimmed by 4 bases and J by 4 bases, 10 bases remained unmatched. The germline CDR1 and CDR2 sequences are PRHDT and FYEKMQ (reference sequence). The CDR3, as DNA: TGTGCCAGCAGCTCCCGGGCTGCGGGGGGGGGAGAGACCCAGTACTTC. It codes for CASSSRAAGGGETQYF.

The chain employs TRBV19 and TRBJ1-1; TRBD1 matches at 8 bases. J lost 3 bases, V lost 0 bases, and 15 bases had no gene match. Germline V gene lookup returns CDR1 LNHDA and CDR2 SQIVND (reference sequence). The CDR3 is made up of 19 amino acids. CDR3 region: CASSIDLQGARIRDTEAFF. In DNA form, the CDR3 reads TGTGCCAGTAGTATAGATCTTCAGGGGGCGCGTATAAGGGACACTGAAGCTTTCTTT.

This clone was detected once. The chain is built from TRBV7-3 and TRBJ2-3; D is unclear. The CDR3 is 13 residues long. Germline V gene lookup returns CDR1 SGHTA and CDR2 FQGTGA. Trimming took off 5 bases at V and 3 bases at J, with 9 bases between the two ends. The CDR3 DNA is TGTGCCAGCAGCCGCGCCCCTACAGATACGCAGTATTTT. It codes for CASSRAPTDTQYF.

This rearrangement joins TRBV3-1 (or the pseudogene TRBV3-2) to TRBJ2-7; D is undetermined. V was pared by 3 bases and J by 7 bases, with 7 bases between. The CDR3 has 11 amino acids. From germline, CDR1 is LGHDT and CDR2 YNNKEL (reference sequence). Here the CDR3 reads CASSHFGEQYF. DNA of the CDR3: TGTGCCAGCAGCCACTTCGGGGAGCAGTACTTC.

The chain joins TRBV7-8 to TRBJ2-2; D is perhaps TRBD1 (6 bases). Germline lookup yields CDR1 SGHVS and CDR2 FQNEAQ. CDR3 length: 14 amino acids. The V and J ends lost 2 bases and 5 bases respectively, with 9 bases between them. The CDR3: CASSLWGRTGELFF. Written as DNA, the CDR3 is TGTGCCAGCAGCTTATGGGGGCGTACCGGGGAGCTGTTTTTT.

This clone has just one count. CDR3 protein: CASSQMLAHEQFF. The CDR3 DNA is TGTGCCAGCAGCCAGATGTTGGCCCATGAGCAGTTCTTC. The genes are TRBV3-1 (or the pseudogene TRBV3-2) and TRBJ2-1, with D unclear. The CDR3 contains 13 residues. From germline, CDR1 is LGHDT and CDR2 YNNKEL (reference sequence). The V and J ends lost 3 bases and 8 bases respectively, with 11 bases between them.

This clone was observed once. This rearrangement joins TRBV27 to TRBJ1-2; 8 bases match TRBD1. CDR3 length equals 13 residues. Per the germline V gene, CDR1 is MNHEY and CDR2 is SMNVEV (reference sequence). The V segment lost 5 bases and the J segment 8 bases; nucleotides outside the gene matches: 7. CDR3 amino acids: CASSPGQGRGYTF. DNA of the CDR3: TGTGCCAGCAGTCCCGGACAGGGCCGCGGCTACACCTTC.

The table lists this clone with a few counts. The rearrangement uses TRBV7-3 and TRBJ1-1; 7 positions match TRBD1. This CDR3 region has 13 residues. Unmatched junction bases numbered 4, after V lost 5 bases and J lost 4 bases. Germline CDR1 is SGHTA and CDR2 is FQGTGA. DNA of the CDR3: TGTGCCAGCAGCCACAACAGGGGCACTGAAGCTTTCTTT. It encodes CASSHNRGTEAFF.

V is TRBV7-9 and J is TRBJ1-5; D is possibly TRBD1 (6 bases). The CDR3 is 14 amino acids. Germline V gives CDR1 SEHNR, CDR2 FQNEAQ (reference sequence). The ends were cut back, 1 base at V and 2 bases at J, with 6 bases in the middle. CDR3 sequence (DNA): TGTGCCAGCAGCTTAGGACAGGGCAATCAGCCCCAGCATTTT. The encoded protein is CASSLGQGNQPQHF.

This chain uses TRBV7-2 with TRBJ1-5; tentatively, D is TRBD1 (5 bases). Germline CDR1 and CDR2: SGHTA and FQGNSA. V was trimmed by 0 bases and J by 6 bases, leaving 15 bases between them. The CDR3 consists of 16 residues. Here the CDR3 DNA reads TGTGCCAGCAGCTTAGCCGAGACAGACATGGGTCAGCCCCAGCATTTT. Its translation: CASSLAETDMGQPQHF.

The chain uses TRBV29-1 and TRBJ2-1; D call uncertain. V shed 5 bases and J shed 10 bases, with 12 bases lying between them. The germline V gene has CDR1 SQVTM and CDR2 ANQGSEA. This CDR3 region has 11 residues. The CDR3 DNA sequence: TGCAGCGTTAGGCGGCCGCGGGAGCAGTTCTTC. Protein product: CSVRRPREQFF.

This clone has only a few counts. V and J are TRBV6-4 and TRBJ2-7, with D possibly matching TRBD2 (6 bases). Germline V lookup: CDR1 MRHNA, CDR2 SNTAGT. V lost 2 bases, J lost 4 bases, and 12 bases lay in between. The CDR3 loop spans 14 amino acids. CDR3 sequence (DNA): TGTGCCAGCAGTGACACAAGAGCGGGTTACGAGCAGTACTTC. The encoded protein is CASSDTRAGYEQYF.

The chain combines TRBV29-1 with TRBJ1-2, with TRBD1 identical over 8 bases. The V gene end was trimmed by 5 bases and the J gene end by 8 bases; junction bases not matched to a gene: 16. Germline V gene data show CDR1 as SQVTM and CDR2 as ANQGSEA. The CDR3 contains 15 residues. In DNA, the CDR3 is TGCAGCGTTCGAATGACAGGGGACCAGAGGGGGGGCTACACCTTC. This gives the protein CSVRMTGDQRGGYTF.

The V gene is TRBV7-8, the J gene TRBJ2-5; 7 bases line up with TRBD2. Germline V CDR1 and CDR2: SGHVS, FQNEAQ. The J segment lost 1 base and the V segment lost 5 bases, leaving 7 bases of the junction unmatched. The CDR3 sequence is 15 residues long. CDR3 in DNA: TGTGCCAGCAGCCCCGTTGGCGGGGGCCAAGAGACCCAGTACTTC. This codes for CASSPVGGGQETQYF. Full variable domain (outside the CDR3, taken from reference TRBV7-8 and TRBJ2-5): GAGVSQSPRYKVAKRGQDVALRCDPISGHVSLFWYQQALGQGPEFLTYFQNEAQLDKSGLPSDRFFAERPEGSVSTLKIQRTQQEDSAVYLCASSPVGGGQETQYFGPGTRLLVL.

In DNA, the CDR3 is TGTGCCAGCAGCCAAGACGAGTACCCGGAAGAGACCCAGTACTTC. Amino acid sequence: CASSQDEYPEETQYF. The chain employs TRBV14 and TRBJ2-5; no clear D. The CDR3 has 15 amino acids. V shed 0 bases and J shed 3 bases, with 11 bases lying between them. CDR1 is SGHDN and CDR2 is FVKESK in the germline V gene.

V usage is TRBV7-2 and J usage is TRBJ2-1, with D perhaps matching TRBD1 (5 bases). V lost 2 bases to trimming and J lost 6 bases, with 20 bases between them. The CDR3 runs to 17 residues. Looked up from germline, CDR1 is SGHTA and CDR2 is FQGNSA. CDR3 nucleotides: TGTGCCAGCAGCTTAAGTCGTAGGGGATCGGTGCGCAATGAGCAGTTCTTC. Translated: CASSLSRRGSVRNEQFF.

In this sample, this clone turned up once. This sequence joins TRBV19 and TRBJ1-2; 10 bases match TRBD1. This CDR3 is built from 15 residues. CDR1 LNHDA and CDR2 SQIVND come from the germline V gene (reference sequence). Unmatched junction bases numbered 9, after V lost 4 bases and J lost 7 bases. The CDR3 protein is CASSTTKDRGSGYTF. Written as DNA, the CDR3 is TGTGCCAGTAGTACTACAAAGGACAGGGGGTCTGGCTACACCTTC.

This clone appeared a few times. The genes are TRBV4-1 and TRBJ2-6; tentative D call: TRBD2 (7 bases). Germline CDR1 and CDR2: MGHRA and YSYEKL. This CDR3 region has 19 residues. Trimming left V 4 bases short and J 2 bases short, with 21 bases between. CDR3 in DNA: TGCGCCAGCAGCCCTCACCTGGGGGGGCGCGGGACTGGGGCCAACGTCCTGACTTTC. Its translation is CASSPHLGGRGTGANVLTF.

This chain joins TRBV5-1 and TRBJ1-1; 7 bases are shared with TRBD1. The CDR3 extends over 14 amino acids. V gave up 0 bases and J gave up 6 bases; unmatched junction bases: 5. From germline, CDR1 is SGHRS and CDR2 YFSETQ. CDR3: CASSLALGQPEAFF. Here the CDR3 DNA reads TGCGCCAGCAGCTTGGCTTTGGGACAGCCTGAAGCTTTCTTT.

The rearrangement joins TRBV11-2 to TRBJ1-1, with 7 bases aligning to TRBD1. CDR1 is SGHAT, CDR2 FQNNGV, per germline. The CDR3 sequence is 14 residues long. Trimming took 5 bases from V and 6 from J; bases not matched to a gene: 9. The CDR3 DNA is TGTGCCAGCAGCCTCGACAGGGTCAAAGCTGAAGCTTTCTTT. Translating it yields CASSLDRVKAEAFF. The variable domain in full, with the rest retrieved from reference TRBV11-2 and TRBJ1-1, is EAGVAQSPRYKIIEKRQSVAFWCNPISGHATLYWYQQILGQGPKLLIQFQNNGVVDDSQLPKDRFSAERLKGVDSTLKIQPAKLEDSAVYLCASSLDRVKAEAFFGQGTRLTVV.

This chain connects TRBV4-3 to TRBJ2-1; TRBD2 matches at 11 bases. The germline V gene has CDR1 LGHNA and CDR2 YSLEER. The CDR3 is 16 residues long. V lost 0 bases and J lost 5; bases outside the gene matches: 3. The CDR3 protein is CASSQDLAGGNNEQFF. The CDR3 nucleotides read TGCGCCAGCAGCCAAGACCTAGCGGGGGGAAACAATGAGCAGTTCTTC.

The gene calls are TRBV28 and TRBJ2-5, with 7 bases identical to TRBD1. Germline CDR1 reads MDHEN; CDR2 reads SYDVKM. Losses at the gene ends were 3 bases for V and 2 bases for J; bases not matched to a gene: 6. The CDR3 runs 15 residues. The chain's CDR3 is CASSLPRQGQETQYF. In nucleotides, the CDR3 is TGTGCCAGCAGTTTGCCCCGACAGGGTCAAGAGACCCAGTACTTC.

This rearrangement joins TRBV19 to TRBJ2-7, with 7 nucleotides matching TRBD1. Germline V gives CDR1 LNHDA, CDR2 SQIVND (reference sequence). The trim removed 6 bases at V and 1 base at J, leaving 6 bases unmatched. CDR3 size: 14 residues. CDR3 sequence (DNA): TGTGCCAGTAGAAACCGGGACAGATCCTACGAGCAGTACTTC. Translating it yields CASRNRDRSYEQYF.

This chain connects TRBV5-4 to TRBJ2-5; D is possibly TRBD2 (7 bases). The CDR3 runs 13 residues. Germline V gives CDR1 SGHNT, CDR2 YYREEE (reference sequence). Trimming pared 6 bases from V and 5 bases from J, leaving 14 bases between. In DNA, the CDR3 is TGTGCCAGCACCTTCGGGGGGCAGGAGACCCAGTACTTC. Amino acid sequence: CASTFGGQETQYF.